What follows is one TCR beta chain and its context. Its antigen is as yet unknown. The record originates from a study of long-term antiretroviral therapy in people with HIV. Study results and limitations: Participants lacked recorded data on ART adherence, viral resistance or therapy changes. From the mid-2000s to the late 2010s, blood was obtained, possibly while participants received older ART regimens. It was observed that HIV repertoires exhibited narrower CDR3 length ranges than controls.

The assay used was immunoSEQ (version v3.0), run at survey level. Sequencing had a target that covered roughly 35,000-55,000 T-cell genomes per sample. Libraries were prepared by immunoSEQ multiplex PCR; TCRdb keeps only in-frame clonotypes and omits some of them. The data contain approximately 35,000 clones, roughly 94% of them seen just once; the ten biggest clones take up over 3.5%. With 7 bases removed from V and 7 bases from J, the gap between germline ends came to 11 bases. Germline CDR1 reads ENHRY; CDR2 reads SYGVKD. The CDR3 consists of 11 residues. The chain joins TRBV10-3 to TRBJ2-7; possibly TRBD1 or TRBD2 for D (6 bases each). Sequenced here: unsorted PBMCs, sampled around 5.5 years after starting antiretroviral therapy. The receptor comes from a woman in her forties or fifties with HIV. In DNA, the CDR3 is TGTGCCATCAACGGGGGCGAAGAGCAGTACTTC. It yields the protein CAINGGEEQYF.